The 15 T cell receptor beta chains listed next were all sequenced from one sample in a study of CD8 T cells in Susac syndrome. It was with random hexamers that about 0.45 to 1 ug RNA was reverse transcribed. TCRdb used MiXCR to reprocess the immunoSEQ multiplex PCR reads, holding one entry per CDR3 protein. The table lists about 250,000 distinct CDR3 sequences, just under 95% of them singletons. Sequencing was done on a sample of CD4+ T cells from PBMCs. Source of these receptors: a human donor with multiple sclerosis.

The gene calls are TRBV20-1 and TRBJ1-5; D unresolved. The CDR3 sequence is 14 residues long. In germline, CDR1 is DFQATT, CDR2 SNEGSKA (reference sequence). Trimming removed 1 base from V and 0 bases from J, with 7 bases in between. Here the CDR3 reads CSARVSGSNQPQHF. CDR3 nucleotide sequence: TGCAGTGCTAGAGTATCAGGTAGCAATCAGCCCCAGCATTTT.

This chain connects TRBV6-6 to TRBJ2-7; 10 bases agree with TRBD1. Germline assignment: CDR1 MNHNY and CDR2 SVGAGI (reference sequence). V shed 6 bases, J shed 5 bases, and the junction held 7 bases outside the gene matches. The CDR3 loop spans 14 amino acids. Here the CDR3 DNA reads TGTGCCAGCAGAAGACAGGGGGCGCGGGACGAGCAGTACTTC. It yields the protein CASRRQGARDEQYF.

The chain joins TRBV12-3 or TRBV12-4 to TRBJ2-7; no clear D gene. The V and J ends lost 6 bases and 5 bases respectively, with 8 bases between them. The CDR3 totals 11 residues. As DNA, the CDR3 is TGTGCCAGCAGACGTGGCGACGAGCAGTACTTC. This gives the protein CASRRGDEQYF.

The chain has TRBV12-3 or TRBV12-4 and TRBJ1-5; D remains ambiguous. This CDR3 has 12 residues. V lost 4 bases to trimming and J lost 6 bases, with 7 bases between them. CDR3 nucleotides: TGTGCCAGCAGTTGGGCGGGTCAGCCCCAGCATTTT. It translates to CASSWAGQPQHF.

The chain links TRBV28 to TRBJ1-1; D gene ambiguous. With 7 bases removed from V and 3 bases from J, the gap between germline ends came to 3 bases. Germline loops: CDR1 MDHEN, CDR2 SYDVKM. The CDR3 runs to 10 residues. DNA for the CDR3: TGTGCCAGCATCGACACTGAAGCTTTCTTT. Amino acid sequence: CASIDTEAFF.

The chain combines TRBV7-3 with TRBJ2-3; 13 nucleotides line up with TRBD2. Trimming cost V 5 bases and J 8 bases; bases outside gene matches: 10. The CDR3 runs to 16 residues. The germline CDR1 and CDR2 sequences are SGHTA and FQGTGA. The CDR3 bases are TGTGCCAGCAGCCCCCGGACTAGCGGGGGCCCTGTTACGCAGTATTTT. It translates to CASSPRTSGGPVTQYF.

The gene calls are TRBV24-1 and TRBJ2-1; unclear D gene. Trimming left V 4 bases short and J 7 bases short, with 7 bases between. Germline V gene sequence: CDR1 KGHDR, CDR2 SFDVKD. The CDR3 is 12 amino acids. CDR3 residues: CATSERSNEQFF. CDR3 sequence (DNA): TGTGCCACCAGTGAACGGAGTAATGAGCAGTTCTTC.

This rearrangement joins TRBV5-6 to TRBJ1-1; TRBD1 aligns across 10 bases. The germline V gene encodes CDR1 SGHDT and CDR2 YYEEEE. With V trimmed by 3 bases and J by 4 bases, 3 bases remained unmatched. This CDR3 contains 14 residues. CDR3 sequence: CASSWGQGITEAFF. As DNA, the CDR3 is TGTGCCAGCAGCTGGGGACAGGGGATCACTGAAGCTTTCTTT. Full variable domain (remainder filled in from reference TRBV5-6 and TRBJ1-1): DAGVTQSPTHLIKTRGQQVTLRCSPKSGHDTVSWYQQALGQGPQFIFQYYEEEERQRGNFPDRFSGHQFPNYSSELNVNALLLGDSALYLCASSWGQGITEAFFGQGTRLTVV.

Only a few counts were recorded for this clonotype. The chain is built from TRBV12-3 or TRBV12-4 and TRBJ2-7, with TRBD1 matching 10 bases. The CDR3 covers 14 residues. V lost 5 bases and J lost 3; bases outside the gene matches: 4. The CDR3 here is CASSPTGGGYEQYF. In nucleotides, the CDR3 is TGTGCCAGCAGTCCGACAGGGGGCGGCTACGAGCAGTACTTC.

V is TRBV28 and J is TRBJ1-2; 7 nucleotides agree with TRBD1. CDR1 is MDHEN, CDR2 SYDVKM, per germline. V shed 4 bases, J shed 4 bases, and the junction held 12 bases outside the gene matches. The CDR3 runs 16 residues. The CDR3: CASSSRVEAGGYGYTF. CDR3 DNA: TGTGCCAGCAGTTCCCGCGTAGAGGCAGGGGGCTATGGCTACACCTTC.

This clonotype was observed a single time. This chain joins TRBV2 and TRBJ2-1; 7 positions agree with TRBD1. This CDR3 is 14 amino acids long. V was pared by 3 bases and J by 4 bases, with 3 bases of the junction left unmatched. The germline V gene has CDR1 SNHLY and CDR2 FYNNEI. The CDR3 sequence: CASSDTGQYNEQFF. CDR3 bases: TGTGCCAGCAGTGATACGGGACAGTACAATGAGCAGTTCTTC.

The CDR3, as DNA: TGCGCCAGCAGCCCACTGCAATCTGGGGCCAACGTCCTGACTTTC. It is translated as CASSPLQSGANVLTF. This chain connects TRBV5-1 to TRBJ2-6; no firm D call. V lost 4 bases, J lost 1 base, and 9 bases lay in between. Germline V lookup: CDR1 SGHRS, CDR2 YFSETQ. This CDR3 has 15 amino acids.

The count of this clonotype is one. V is TRBV19 and J is TRBJ1-2; D is uncertain. The CDR3 is made up of 13 amino acids. From germline, CDR1 is LNHDA and CDR2 SQIVND (reference sequence). With 1 base removed from V and 4 bases from J, the gap between germline ends came to 7 bases. DNA of the CDR3: TGTGCCAGTAGTATAGGGGAGGGCTATGGCTACACCTTC. Translating gives CASSIGEGYGYTF.

The V gene is TRBV3-1, the J gene TRBJ2-1; 13 nucleotides agree with TRBD2. CDR3 length: 17 residues. Germline CDR1 is LGHDT and CDR2 is YNNKEL (reference sequence). Unmatched junction bases numbered 9, after V lost 1 base and J lost 9 bases. The CDR3 spells CASSQGRLAGGGSEQFF. CDR3 coding DNA: TGTGCCAGCAGCCAAGGAAGACTAGCGGGGGGTGGGAGTGAGCAGTTCTTC.

The chain carries TRBV2 and TRBJ2-7; TRBD2 matches at 11 bases. Germline-derived CDR1 and CDR2 are SNHLY and FYNNEI. J gave up 6 bases and V 3 bases, and 16 bases lay outside the gene matches. This CDR3 comprises 18 residues. The CDR3 bases are TGTGCCAGCAGTGAGTCGTTAGCGGGAGGGTTTTTCTCGGGCGAGCAGTACGTC. Translated, it gives CASSESLAGGFFSGEQYV.